In this sample, the clone carrying this TCR beta chain turned up many times. This CDR3 is built from 13 residues. V was clipped by 4 bases and J by 7 bases, with 16 bases between them. The germline gives CDR1 SQVTM, CDR2 ANQGSEA. MiXCR was run by TCRdb on the 5' RACE reads, yielding one entry per CDR3 protein. The table records 240,000 or so distinct CDR3 sequences, approximately 7% of them present only once. The data originate from a study of identical twins. The same data also went into a second study, on yellow fever vaccine responses in identical twins. Per that study: Reportedly, the response of twins' T cells to the vaccine seemed partly convergent, partly personalized.

This clonotype originated in a woman under 30 in good health. The rearrangement uses TRBV29-1 and TRBJ1-2, with D unresolved. The sample consisted of memory (CD45RO+) T cells sorted from blood. The CDR3 loop reads CSVGDQALSGYTF. As DNA, the CDR3 is TGCAGCGTTGGGGATCAGGCTTTATCTGGCTACACCTTC.